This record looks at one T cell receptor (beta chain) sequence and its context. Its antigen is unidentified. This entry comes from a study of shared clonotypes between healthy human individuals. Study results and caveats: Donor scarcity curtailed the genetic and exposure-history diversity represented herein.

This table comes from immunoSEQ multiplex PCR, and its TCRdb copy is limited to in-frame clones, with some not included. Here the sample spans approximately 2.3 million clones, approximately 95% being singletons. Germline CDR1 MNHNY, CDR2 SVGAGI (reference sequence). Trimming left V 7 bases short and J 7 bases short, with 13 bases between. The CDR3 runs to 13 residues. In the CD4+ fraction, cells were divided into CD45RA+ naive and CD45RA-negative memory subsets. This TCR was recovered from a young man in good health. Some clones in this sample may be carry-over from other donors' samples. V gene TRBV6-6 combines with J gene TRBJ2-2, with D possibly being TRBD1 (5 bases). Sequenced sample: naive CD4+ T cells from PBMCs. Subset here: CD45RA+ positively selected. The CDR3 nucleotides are TGTGCCAGCACCGCGAACCAGGGCGGGGAGCTGTTTTTT. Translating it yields CASTANQGGELFF.